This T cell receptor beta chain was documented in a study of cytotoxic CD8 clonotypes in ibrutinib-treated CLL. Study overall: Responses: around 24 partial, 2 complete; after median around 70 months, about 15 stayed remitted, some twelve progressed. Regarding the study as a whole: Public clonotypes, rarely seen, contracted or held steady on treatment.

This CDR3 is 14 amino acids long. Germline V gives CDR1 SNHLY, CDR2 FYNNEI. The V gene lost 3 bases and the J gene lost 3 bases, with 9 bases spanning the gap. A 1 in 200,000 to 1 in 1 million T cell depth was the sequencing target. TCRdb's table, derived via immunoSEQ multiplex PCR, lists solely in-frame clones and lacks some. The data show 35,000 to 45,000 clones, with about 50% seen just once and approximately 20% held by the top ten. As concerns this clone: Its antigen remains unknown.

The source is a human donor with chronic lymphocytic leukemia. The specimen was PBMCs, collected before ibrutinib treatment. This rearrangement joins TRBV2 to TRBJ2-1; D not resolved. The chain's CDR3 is CASSDSRFYNEQFF. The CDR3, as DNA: TGTGCCAGCAGTGACAGCCGTTTCTACAATGAGCAGTTCTTC.